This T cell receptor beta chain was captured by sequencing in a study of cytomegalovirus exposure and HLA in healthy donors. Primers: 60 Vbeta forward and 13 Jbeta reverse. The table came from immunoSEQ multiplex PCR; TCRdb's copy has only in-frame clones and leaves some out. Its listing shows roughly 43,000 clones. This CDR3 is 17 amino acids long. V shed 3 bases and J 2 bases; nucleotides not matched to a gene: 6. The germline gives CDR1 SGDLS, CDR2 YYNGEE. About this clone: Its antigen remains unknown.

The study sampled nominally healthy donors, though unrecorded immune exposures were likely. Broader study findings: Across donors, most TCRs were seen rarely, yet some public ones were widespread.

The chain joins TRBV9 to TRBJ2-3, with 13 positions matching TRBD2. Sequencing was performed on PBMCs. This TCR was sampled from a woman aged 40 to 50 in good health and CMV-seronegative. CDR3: CASSGTSGRGFTDTQYF. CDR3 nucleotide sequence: TGTGCCAGCAGCGGGACTAGCGGGAGAGGTTTCACAGATACGCAGTATTTT.